Sequencing of this T cell receptor (beta chain) was carried out in a study of OX40 agonist ivuxolimab in advanced cancers. Study details: Patients were dosed with the agonistic anti-OX40 (CD134) antibody ivuxolimab.

TCRdb's copy holds only in-frame clones and misses some; the assay was immunoSEQ multiplex PCR. The table records about 79,000 clones, approximately 94% of them present only once. Unmatched junction bases numbered 4, after V lost 1 base and J lost 2 bases. Germline V CDR1 and CDR2: MGHRA, YSYEKL. The CDR3 length is 15 residues. Study observations and caveats: In general, CD8+ T cells held more expanded clones than CD4+ did, on average.

As concerns this clone: Antigen unknown.

Patients with autoimmune history or systemic immunosuppression were excluded. The source was CD4+ or CD8+ T cells sorted from blood, collected in a trial of the OX40 agonist ivuxolimab. The chain couples TRBV4-1 to TRBJ2-7; 8 bases are a match to TRBD2. This TCR was recovered from an adult with an advanced solid tumor such as melanoma, head and neck, liver or kidney cancer. DNA for the CDR3: TGCGCCAGCAGCCAAGCCGGGGGGGGTGCCTACGAGCAGTACTTC. Residues: CASSQAGGGAYEQYF.